This is a list of T cell receptor beta chains from one sample in a study of blood T cell repertoires in COVID-19. TCRdb's table, derived via immunoSEQ multiplex PCR, lists solely in-frame clones and lacks some. The data contain around 100,000 clones, around 90% of them singletons. Sequenced: peripheral blood. The receptors derive from a human donor in a cohort sampled during active COVID-19. Each CDR3 is given with its conserved first and last residue. The order of the fields is D gene, J gene, clone size, V gene, CDR3 protein, CDR3 DNA. A D gene is named only where the DNA matches it firmly. Rows may omit the clone size; those that give it use once, few, many or a size class.

TRBD2 | TRBJ2-7 | NA | TRBV2 | CASGRDYGARKLSYEQYF | TGTGCCAGCGGCCGGGACTACGGAGCACGAAAGCTCTCCTACGAGCAGTACTTC
TRBD1 | TRBJ2-2 | NA | TRBV5-1 | CASSSGWTGGNTGELFF | TGCGCCAGCAGCTCCGGTTGGACAGGGGGCAACACCGGGGAGCTGTTTTTT
TRBD2 | TRBJ2-1 | NA | TRBV18 | CASSPRTSGAPREQFF | TGTGCCAGCTCACCCAGGACTAGCGGGGCCCCACGGGAGCAGTTCTTC
TRBD2 | TRBJ2-7 | NA | TRBV7-2 | CASSLLAGGIDEQYF | TGTGCCAGCAGCTTACTAGCGGGGGGGATCGACGAGCAGTACTTC
NA | TRBJ1-1 | NA | TRBV7-6 | CASSLDSVPGHRTEAFF | TGTGCCAGCAGCTTAGATTCTGTACCGGGACACCGCACTGAAGCTTTCTTT
NA | TRBJ1-4 | NA | TRBV5-1 | CASSLDTFWEKLFF | TGCGCCAGCAGCTTGGACACCTTTTGGGAAAAACTGTTTTTT
NA | TRBJ2-7 | NA | TRBV7-9 | CASSLSRSPGTYEQYF | TGTGCCAGCAGCTTGTCGCGTTCACCGGGTACCTACGAGCAGTACTTC
TRBD1 | TRBJ1-6 | NA | TRBV12-3/TRBV12-4 | CASSLTGESPLHF | TGTGCCAGCAGTTTGACAGGGGAATCACCCCTCCACTTT
NA | TRBJ2-5 | NA | TRBV13 | CASSLIGSSADQETQYF | TGTGCCAGCAGCTTAATAGGGTCTAGCGCAGACCAAGAGACCCAGTACTTC
NA | TRBJ1-2 | NA | TRBV24-1 | CATSDPLGGADGYTF | TGTGCCACCAGTGATCCCCTAGGGGGGGCTGACGGCTACACCTTC
NA | TRBJ2-7 | NA | TRBV5-1 | CASSLDGSRPSYEQYF | TGCGCCAGCAGCTTGGATGGGAGCCGGCCCTCCTACGAGCAGTACTTC
TRBD1 | TRBJ1-1 | NA | TRBV6-5 | CASSPRGDTEAFF | TGTGCCAGCAGCCCCAGGGGGGACACTGAAGCTTTCTTT
TRBD1 | TRBJ2-3 | few | TRBV5-1 | CASSLDRAGDTQYF | TGCGCCAGCAGCCTGGACAGGGCCGGGGATACGCAGTATTTT
TRBD1 | TRBJ2-7 | NA | TRBV30 | CAWSVGTGGTYEQYF | TGTGCCTGGAGTGTTGGTACAGGGGGCACCTACGAGCAGTACTTC
TRBD1 | TRBJ2-7 | few | TRBV5-4 | CASSHRMGQGAYEQYF | TGTGCCAGCAGCCACCGTATGGGACAGGGGGCCTACGAGCAGTACTTC
NA | TRBJ1-2 | NA | TRBV19 | CASSSYPYGYTF | TGTGCCAGTAGTTCCTATCCCTATGGCTACACCTTC
TRBD1 | TRBJ1-2 | NA | TRBV19 | CASSLRPDRAYGYTF | TGTGCCAGTAGCCTAAGACCGGACAGGGCCTATGGCTACACCTTC
NA | TRBJ2-1 | NA | TRBV28 | CASSTTRGNEQFF | TGTGCCAGCAGTACTACGCGAGGCAATGAGCAGTTCTTC
NA | TRBJ2-1 | NA | TRBV7-8 | CASTRRASYNEQFF | TGTGCCAGCACGCGGCGAGCCTCCTACAATGAGCAGTTCTTC
NA | TRBJ2-5 | NA | TRBV4-3 | CASSQAPRTDEETQYF | TGCGCCAGCAGCCAAGCCCCGCGGACAGATGAAGAGACCCAGTACTTC
NA | TRBJ1-2 | NA | TRBV28 | CASSLDGGDISGYTF | TGTGCCAGCAGTTTAGACGGGGGGGACATAAGCGGCTACACCTTC
TRBD1 | TRBJ2-7 | NA | TRBV10-2 | CASSEDRGREQYF | TGCGCCAGCAGTGAGGACAGGGGGAGGGAGCAGTACTTC
TRBD2 | TRBJ2-1 | NA | TRBV30 | CAWSVLAGVNSYNEQFF | TGTGCCTGGAGTGTCTTGGCGGGAGTAAACTCCTACAATGAGCAGTTCTTC
NA | TRBJ1-5 | once | TRBV30 | CAWSPISGQPQHF | TGTGCCTGGAGTCCCATTTCGGGTCAGCCCCAGCATTTT
NA | TRBJ1-5 | NA | TRBV6-6 | CASSYSSGGEGQPQHF | TGTGCCAGCAGTTACTCATCGGGGGGGGAGGGTCAGCCCCAGCATTTT
NA | TRBJ2-5 | once | TRBV7-2 | CASSRGLARETQYF | TGTGCCAGCAGCAGGGGCCTAGCGAGGGAGACCCAGTACTTC
NA | TRBJ1-6 | NA | TRBV30 | CAWSPTVKYSYNSPLHF | TGTGCCTGGAGTCCCACAGTAAAATACTCCTATAATTCACCCCTCCACTTT
NA | TRBJ1-4 | NA | TRBV6-5 | CASRDSLTNEKLFF | TGTGCCAGCAGGGACAGTCTAACTAATGAAAAACTGTTTTTT
TRBD2 | TRBJ2-1 | NA | TRBV11-3 | CASSWGGTQYNEQFF | TGTGCCAGCAGCTGGGGGGGGACTCAGTACAATGAGCAGTTCTTC
TRBD2 | TRBJ2-1 | NA | TRBV6-2/TRBV6-3 | CASSRLAGSSYNEQFF | TGTGCCAGCAGTCGACTAGCGGGATCTTCCTACAATGAGCAGTTCTTC
TRBD2 | TRBJ2-1 | NA | TRBV20-1 | CSASIGLAGDEQFF | TGCAGTGCTAGTATAGGACTAGCGGGAGATGAGCAGTTCTTC
TRBD1 | TRBJ1-2 | NA | TRBV12-3/TRBV12-4 | CASTTGQVPRFTF | TGTGCCAGCACCACCGGACAGGTCCCTCGTTTCACCTTC
NA | TRBJ1-3 | NA | TRBV11-2 | CASSLGAGSGNTIYF | TGTGCCAGCAGCTTAGGAGCAGGCTCTGGAAACACCATATATTTT
NA | TRBJ1-5 | NA | TRBV7-2 | CASSPHSPNQPQHF | TGTGCCAGCAGCCCCCACAGTCCCAATCAGCCCCAGCATTTT
TRBD1 | TRBJ1-2 | NA | TRBV28 | CAIQWDREANGYTF | TGTGCCATACAATGGGACAGGGAGGCGAATGGCTACACCTTC
TRBD1 | TRBJ2-7 | NA | TRBV5-1 | CASSIGWTGNEQYF | TGCGCCAGCAGCATCGGGTGGACAGGGAACGAGCAGTACTTC
TRBD1 | TRBJ2-1 | NA | TRBV13 | CASSTRDRGNEQFF | TGTGCCAGCAGCACCCGGGACAGGGGCAATGAGCAGTTCTTC
NA | TRBJ1-2 | few | TRBV19 | CASRTARRGYTF | TGTGCCAGTAGGACAGCCCGACGCGGCTACACCTTC
NA | TRBJ2-2 | NA | TRBV28 | CASRRSNTGELFF | TGTGCCAGCAGGCGATCGAACACCGGGGAGCTGTTTTTT
NA | TRBJ2-7 | NA | TRBV6-5 | CASSLGGYGYEQYF | TGTGCCAGCAGTCTCGGCGGGTATGGGTACGAGCAGTACTTC
NA | TRBJ1-1 | NA | TRBV3-1/TRBV3-2 | CASSQLTGQNTEAFF | TGTGCCAGCAGCCAATTGACGGGACAAAACACTGAAGCTTTCTTT
NA | TRBJ1-2 | NA | TRBV19 | CASSAPGGSIYGYTF | TGTGCCAGTAGTGCCCCGGGAGGGTCAATCTATGGCTACACCTTC